This TCR beta chain comes out of a study of cytomegalovirus exposure and HLA in healthy donors. 60 Vbeta and 13 Jbeta primers were used in PCR. TCRdb's copy holds only in-frame clones and misses some; the assay was immunoSEQ multiplex PCR. The profile shows approximately 290,000 clones, about 80% of them singletons. This clone was observed a few times. V trimming: 0 bases; J trimming: 2 bases; junction bases outside the gene matches: 3. The CDR3 is made up of 16 amino acids. Germline V gene sequence: CDR1 MNHNY, CDR2 SVGAGI (reference sequence). The source material was PBMCs. The chain has TRBV6-6 and TRBJ2-2, with TRBD2 matching over 7 bases. The sequence was obtained from a girl aged 2-10 years in good health and CMV-seronegative. CDR3: CASSYSLADNTGELFF. In DNA, the CDR3 is TGTGCCAGCAGTTACTCGCTAGCGGATAACACCGGGGAGCTGTTTTTT.